The 22 T cell receptor beta chains listed next were all sequenced from one sample in a study of blood T cell repertoires in COVID-19. TCRdb's table, derived via immunoSEQ multiplex PCR, lists solely in-frame clones and lacks some. The top ten hold 6.6% of the sample, which has 250,000 to 300,000 clones, more than 75% seen once. The material sequenced was PBMCs or T cells enriched from blood (not recorded which). These receptors came from a woman in her fifties or sixties who had been exposed to COVID-19.

The J gene is TRBJ2-7, the V gene TRBV10-3; 10 positions agree with TRBD1. Germline lookup yields CDR1 ENHRY and CDR2 SYGVKD. The V gene end was trimmed by 3 bases and the J gene end by 2 bases; junction bases not matched to a gene: 7. CDR3 length: 16 amino acids. CDR3 sequence (DNA): TGTGCCATCAGTGACCCGGGACAGGGGACCCCCTACGAGCAGTACTTC. Protein: CAISDPGQGTPYEQYF.

The rearrangement joins TRBV9 to TRBJ1-2; 9 bases map to TRBD1. The CDR3 is 15 residues long. Germline lookup yields CDR1 SGDLS and CDR2 YYNGEE. J gave up 4 bases and V 3 bases, and 7 bases lay outside the gene matches. The DNA of the CDR3 is TGTGCCAGCAGCGCCGAGACAGGGGGGGTCTATGGCTACACCTTC. As protein: CASSAETGGVYGYTF.

This rearrangement joins TRBV10-3 to TRBJ2-7, with D hard to call. This CDR3 region has 14 residues. V lost 2 bases and J 4 bases, leaving 12 bases between the germline ends. Germline V gives CDR1 ENHRY, CDR2 SYGVKD. The CDR3 protein is CAISEPLRSYEQYF. The CDR3 nucleotides read TGTGCCATCAGTGAGCCCCTCAGGTCGTACGAGCAGTACTTC.

This chain connects TRBV29-1 to TRBJ2-1, with D possibly being TRBD1 (6 bases). The germline gives CDR1 SQVTM, CDR2 ANQGSEA. The CDR3 is 15 amino acids. V dropped 1 base and J dropped 8 bases, with 18 bases sitting between them. The CDR3 sequence is CSVEVLGATGDEQFF. The CDR3 DNA is TGCAGCGTTGAAGTCTTGGGGGCCACAGGCGATGAGCAGTTCTTC.

This chain joins TRBV5-5 and TRBJ1-4; TRBD1 agrees at 10 bases. The J segment lost 8 bases and the V segment lost 4 bases, leaving 8 bases of the junction unmatched. The germline V gene encodes CDR1 SGHKS and CDR2 YYEKEE (reference sequence). CDR3 length equals 15 residues. CDR3 loop: CASSRTGQGEEKLFF. CDR3 bases: TGTGCCAGCAGCCGTACTGGACAGGGGGAAGAAAAACTGTTTTTT.

The CDR3 reads CAISEGSGGTGELFF. The CDR3 region has the DNA TGTGCCATCAGTGAAGGTAGCGGGGGCACCGGGGAGCTGTTTTTT. This chain connects TRBV10-3 to TRBJ2-2; 9 bases align to TRBD2. CDR1 is ENHRY, CDR2 SYGVKD, per germline. The CDR3 runs to 15 residues. Trimming removed 3 bases from V and 4 bases from J; junction bases left unmatched: 3.

The chain recombines TRBV28 with TRBJ1-5, with D possibly matching TRBD1 (5 bases). Trimming pared 6 bases from V and 6 bases from J, leaving 12 bases between. The CDR3 contains 13 residues. Germline V gene sequence: CDR1 MDHEN, CDR2 SYDVKM. The CDR3 is CASRRAGGQPQHF. The CDR3 DNA is TGTGCCAGCAGGAGGGCGGGGGGTCAGCCCCAGCATTTT.

The chain links TRBV10-3 to TRBJ1-6; 7 bases fit TRBD1. CDR1 is ENHRY, CDR2 SYGVKD, per germline. The CDR3 has 13 amino acids. The V and J ends lost 10 bases and 7 bases, in that order; junction bases with no gene match: 7. The CDR3 region has the DNA TGTGCCACCCACGACAGGGAAAATTCACCCCTCCACTTT. Translated, it gives CATHDRENSPLHF.

This chain links TRBV5-4 with TRBJ1-1; no definite D call. Trimming took off 4 bases at V and 7 bases at J, with 8 bases between the two ends. Germline V gene data show CDR1 as SGHNT and CDR2 as YYREEE (reference sequence). The CDR3 is 11 amino acids. CDR3 sequence reads: CASSEEGEAFF. The CDR3 region has the DNA TGTGCCAGCAGCGAGGAGGGTGAAGCTTTCTTT. The entire variable domain, with the rest obtained from reference TRBV5-4 and TRBJ1-1, is as follows: ETGVTQSPTHLIKTRGQQVTLRCSSQSGHNTVSWYQQALGQGPQFIFQYYREEENGRGNFPPRFSGLQFPNYSSELNVNALELDDSALYLCASSEEGEAFFGQGTRLTVV.

The chain combines TRBV5-6 with TRBJ1-6; no clear D. Germline loops: CDR1 SGHDT, CDR2 YYEEEE. There are 14 residues in the CDR3. V was pared by 7 bases and J by 6 bases, with 14 bases between. The CDR3 sequence is CASSRSGPNSPLHF. The CDR3 region has the DNA TGTGCCAGCTCCCGCAGTGGTCCTAATTCACCCCTCCACTTT. The full variable domain, completed using reference TRBV5-6 and TRBJ1-6, is DAGVTQSPTHLIKTRGQQVTLRCSPKSGHDTVSWYQQALGQGPQFIFQYYEEEERQRGNFPDRFSGHQFPNYSSELNVNALLLGDSALYLCASSRSGPNSPLHFGNGTRLTVT.

The chain combines TRBV10-3 with TRBJ2-7; the match to TRBD2 covers 7 bases. The germline V gene has CDR1 ENHRY and CDR2 SYGVKD. The CDR3 covers 11 residues. In DNA, the CDR3 is TGTGGGGGGGGAAATACCTACGAGCAGTACTTC. This sequence encodes CGGGNTYEQYF.

J is TRBJ1-5 and V is TRBV7-9; perhaps TRBD1 as D (5 bases). The CDR3 length is 17 residues. The germline CDR1 and CDR2 sequences are SEHNR and FQNEAQ (reference sequence). The ends were cut back, 5 bases at V and 5 bases at J, with 22 bases in the middle. Here the CDR3 reads CASSPLIPRDKDQPQHF. For the CDR3, the DNA is TGTGCCAGCAGCCCCTTAATCCCCAGGGATAAGGATCAGCCCCAGCATTTT.

The chain links TRBV7-8 to TRBJ1-5; D unresolved. Germline lookup yields CDR1 SGHVS and CDR2 FQNEAQ. The germline V and J ends were trimmed by 4 bases and 7 bases, with 14 bases remaining between them. The CDR3 is 14 amino acids. CDR3 protein: CASSSRFGSQPQHF. In nucleotides, the CDR3 is TGTGCCAGCAGCTCACGATTCGGTTCGCAGCCCCAGCATTTT.

This clone was detected only a few times. CDR3 loop: CASSDVRDSIIQETQYF. DNA of the CDR3: TGTGCCAGCAGTGACGTCCGGGACAGTATAATCCAAGAGACCCAGTACTTC. V usage is TRBV2 and J usage is TRBJ2-5; 7 nucleotides agree with TRBD1. Germline CDR1 is SNHLY and CDR2 is FYNNEI. The CDR3 loop spans 17 amino acids. The junction had 11 bases not matched to a gene; V was cut back by 3 bases and J by 1 base.

The rearrangement links TRBV10-3 to TRBJ2-1; a possible D gene is TRBD1 (6 bases). The CDR3 length is 16 residues. The V and J ends lost 2 bases and 4 bases respectively, with 15 bases between them. The germline gives CDR1 ENHRY, CDR2 SYGVKD. The CDR3 DNA sequence: TGTGCCATCAGTGAGACAGGGCAGTTTGTTTACAATGAGCAGTTCTTC. This translates into CAISETGQFVYNEQFF.

V and J are TRBV30 and TRBJ1-1, with 8 bases lining up with TRBD1. The CDR3 has 12 residues. With 3 bases clipped from V and 6 bases from J, the junction kept 3 bases outside the gene matches. From germline, CDR1 is GTSNPN and CDR2 SVGIG (reference sequence). Here the CDR3 DNA reads TGTGCCTGGAGGGAACAGGGGGCTGAAGCTTTCTTT. It translates to CAWREQGAEAFF.

The chain recombines TRBV5-6 with TRBJ1-2; D is perhaps TRBD1 (5 bases). Germline V gene sequence: CDR1 SGHDT, CDR2 YYEEEE. This CDR3 contains 15 residues. V was clipped by 4 bases and J by 4 bases, with 17 bases between them. The CDR3 nucleotides are TGTGCCAGCAGCATACAGGCGCGGACGGGCTATGGCTACACCTTC. Amino acid sequence: CASSIQARTGYGYTF.

This clone was seen a single time. The gene calls are TRBV5-5 and TRBJ2-5; 7 bases fit TRBD1. Unmatched junction bases numbered 13, after V lost 4 bases and J lost 4 bases. Per germline, CDR1 SGHKS and CDR2 YYEKEE (reference sequence). This CDR3 is built from 16 residues. The CDR3 DNA follows: TGTGCCAGCAGCACCTATCCCGGGACAGTACTAGAGACCCAGTACTTC. Residues: CASSTYPGTVLETQYF.

This sequence joins TRBV24-1 and TRBJ2-3, with D perhaps TRBD2 (5 bases). CDR3 size: 16 residues. Germline V gene data show CDR1 as KGHDR and CDR2 as SFDVKD. V was clipped by 1 base and J by 0 bases, with 10 bases between them. Here the CDR3 DNA reads TGTGCCACCAGTGATTTCGGGAAGATGAGCACAGATACGCAGTATTTT. Residues: CATSDFGKMSTDTQYF.

The V call is TRBV5-4, the J call TRBJ1-2, with TRBD1 matching 7 bases. The CDR3 extends over 14 amino acids. Trimming removed 6 bases from V and 6 bases from J; junction bases left unmatched: 11. CDR1 and CDR2 (germline): SGHNT, YYREEE (reference sequence). In DNA form, the CDR3 reads TGTGCCAGCACCACTGGAAGGGGGCTCCATGGCTACACCTTC. Its translation is CASTTGRGLHGYTF.

The V and J genes are TRBV7-9 and TRBJ1-1; D not certain. This CDR3 is built from 13 residues. The germline CDR1 and CDR2 sequences are SEHNR and FQNEAQ (reference sequence). The V end lost 4 bases, the J end lost 1 base, and 7 bases lay between the germline ends. The CDR3 DNA reads as TGTGCCAGCAGCTACACATCGAACACTGAAGCTTTCTTT. Translated, it gives CASSYTSNTEAFF.

V and J are TRBV28 and TRBJ1-1, with TRBD1 matching over 7 bases. The germline V gene has CDR1 MDHEN and CDR2 SYDVKM. The CDR3 has 14 residues. With V trimmed by 7 bases and J by 3 bases, 8 bases remained unmatched. This chain's CDR3 is CASTVDRADTEAFF. In DNA, the CDR3 is TGTGCCAGCACCGTAGACAGGGCGGACACTGAAGCTTTCTTT.